This note documents a single TCR beta chain sequence. Its antigen is still unknown. The CDR3 has 15 amino acids. Germline V gene sequence: CDR1 GTSNPN, CDR2 SVGIG (reference sequence). Trimming cost V 3 bases and J 3 bases, with 14 bases left between them. The data were taken from a study of blood T cells in healthy people across ages. Study-level findings and limits: Because sorting was not performed, PBMCs prevented conclusive naive versus antigen-experienced comparison.

Sample-barcoded 5' priming and a J-beta primer mix drove a second PCR of roughly 6 to 12 cycles. MiXCR, run by TCRdb on the 5' RACE reads, gives a single entry per CDR3 protein. The repertoire includes roughly 800,000 distinct CDR3 sequences, roughly 60% of them detected once, and approximately 21% sits in the top ten. This clonotype was sampled from a man aged 25-45 years in good health. V usage is TRBV30 and J usage is TRBJ1-4, with D hard to call. What was sequenced was blood. CDR3 sequence reads: CAWSRPLLSNEKLFF. CDR3 coding DNA: TGTGCCTGGAGCAGACCCCTCCTTTCTAATGAAAAACTGTTTTTT.